This passage covers 10 T cell receptor beta chains from one sample sequenced in a study of OX40 agonist ivuxolimab in advanced cancers. TCRdb keeps only in-frame clones here, not all; method: immunoSEQ multiplex PCR. The sample yields some 60,000 clones, over 75% seen once. The specimen comprised CD4+ or CD8+ T cells sorted from blood, sampled in a trial of the OX40 agonist ivuxolimab. All receptors come from an adult with an advanced solid tumor such as melanoma, head and neck, liver or kidney cancer.

As concerns this clone: The identical CDR3 is also encoded by other nucleotide sequences in the sample. The chain joins TRBV4-1 to TRBJ2-7; TRBD2 agrees at 9 bases. Germline values: CDR1 MGHRA, CDR2 YSYEKL. The CDR3 spans 16 residues. Trimming removed 0 bases from V and 2 bases from J; junction bases left unmatched: 5. CDR3 in amino acids: CASSQDRLAGPYEQYF. The DNA of the CDR3 is TGCGCCAGCAGCCAAGATCGCCTAGCGGGGCCCTACGAGCAGTACTTC.

This chain links TRBV5-4 with TRBJ2-1; TRBD2 might be the D (6 bases). V lost 5 bases and J lost 5, with 11 bases in between. CDR1 SGHNT and CDR2 YYREEE come from the germline V gene (reference sequence). The CDR3 runs to 13 residues. DNA for the CDR3: TGTGCCAGCAGTGCGGGGTCGGACAATGAGCAGTTCTTC. Protein product: CASSAGSDNEQFF. Based on the CDR3 plus reference TRBV5-4 and TRBJ2-1, the full variable domain is ETGVTQSPTHLIKTRGQQVTLRCSSQSGHNTVSWYQQALGQGPQFIFQYYREEENGRGNFPPRFSGLQFPNYSSELNVNALELDDSALYLCASSAGSDNEQFFGPGTRLTVL.

The chain employs TRBV18 and TRBJ2-5, with D perhaps matching TRBD1 (7 bases). The V end was cut by 6 bases, the J end by 5 bases, with 16 bases between. Germline V CDR1 and CDR2: KGHSH, LQKENI. The CDR3 spans 14 residues. This CDR3 is CASSPTGAGETQYF. The CDR3 nucleotides read TGTGCCAGCTCGCCAACAGGGGCGGGGGAGACCCAGTACTTC.

With respect to this clone: The same CDR3 also results from other DNA sequences found in this sample. The chain is built from TRBV12-5 and TRBJ1-2; 7 bases agree with TRBD1. The CDR3 loop spans 14 amino acids. After removal of 1 base from V and 8 bases from J, the junction contained 7 bases not matched to a gene. CDR1 LGHNT and CDR2 FRNRAP come from the germline V gene. In DNA, the CDR3 is TGTGCTAGTGGTTTGGGAGAGGGGGCGGGGGGCTACACCTTC. Its protein product is CASGLGEGAGGYTF. Based on the CDR3 plus reference TRBV12-5 and TRBJ1-2, the full variable domain is DARVTQTPRHKVTEMGQEVTMRCQPILGHNTVFWYRQTMMQGLELLAYFRNRAPLDDSGMPKDRFSAEMPDATLATLKIQPSEPRDSAVYFCASGLGEGAGGYTFGSGTRLTVV.

The chain uses TRBV6-1 and TRBJ1-2; 9 bases match TRBD1. There are 16 residues in the CDR3. From germline, CDR1 is MNHNS and CDR2 SASEGT. Trimming cost V 2 bases and J 1 base; bases outside gene matches: 5. CDR3 DNA sequence: TGTGCCAGCAGTGAATCACAGGGGGCGATTAACTATGGCTACACCTTC. It codes for CASSESQGAINYGYTF.

V usage is TRBV18 and J usage is TRBJ1-3; D gene unclear. Germline V gene lookup returns CDR1 KGHSH and CDR2 LQKENI. V was shortened by 3 bases and J by 2 bases, with 8 bases between the two germline ends. The CDR3 totals 14 residues. CDR3 in amino acids: CASSPNGAGNTIYF. The DNA of the CDR3 is TGTGCCAGCTCACCCAACGGAGCTGGAAACACCATATATTTT. Full variable domain (outside the CDR3, taken from reference TRBV18 and TRBJ1-3): NAGVMQNPRHLVRRRGQEARLRCSPMKGHSHVYWYRQLPEEGLKFMVYLQKENIIDESGMPKERFSAEFPKEGPSILRIQQVVRGDSAAYFCASSPNGAGNTIYFGEGSWLTVV.

The genes are TRBV18 and TRBJ1-4; 8 bases map to TRBD1. The CDR3 runs 16 residues. V lost 4 bases and J lost 4; bases outside the gene matches: 8. From germline, CDR1 is KGHSH and CDR2 LQKENI. For the CDR3, the DNA is TGTGCCAGCTCACGGGGACAGGATCTGGGTAATGAAAAACTGTTTTTT. As protein: CASSRGQDLGNEKLFF.

This clone was seen a handful of times. Other DNA sequences in the same sample also yield this CDR3. The CDR3 DNA reads as TGCAGTGCTAGCGCTTCCCGCGAGCAGTACTTC. It translates to CSASASREQYF. V gene TRBV20-1 combines with J gene TRBJ2-7; no firm D call. Trimming removed 3 bases at V and 6 bases at J, with 9 bases between. The germline CDR1 and CDR2 sequences are DFQATT and SNEGSKA (reference sequence). This CDR3 contains 11 residues.

For the CDR3, the DNA is TGTGCCAGTAGACCCGTTCAGGGGAAGAGCAATCAGCCCCAGCATTTT. Translation: CASRPVQGKSNQPQHF. This chain connects TRBV19 to TRBJ1-5; possibly TRBD1 for D (6 bases). From germline, CDR1 is LNHDA and CDR2 SQIVND (reference sequence). This CDR3 is 16 amino acids long. The V end lost 6 bases, the J end lost 1 base, and 16 bases lay between the germline ends.

The chain recombines TRBV25-1 with TRBJ2-7, with 7 bases aligning to TRBD1. Germline V gene data show CDR1 as MGHDK and CDR2 as SYGVNS. The length of the CDR3 is 15 residues. Trimming removed 1 base from V and 0 bases from J; junction bases left unmatched: 3. The CDR3 DNA follows: TGTGCCAGCAGTGAATCCGGGACAGCCTCCTACGAGCAGTACTTC. Translating it yields CASSESGTASYEQYF.